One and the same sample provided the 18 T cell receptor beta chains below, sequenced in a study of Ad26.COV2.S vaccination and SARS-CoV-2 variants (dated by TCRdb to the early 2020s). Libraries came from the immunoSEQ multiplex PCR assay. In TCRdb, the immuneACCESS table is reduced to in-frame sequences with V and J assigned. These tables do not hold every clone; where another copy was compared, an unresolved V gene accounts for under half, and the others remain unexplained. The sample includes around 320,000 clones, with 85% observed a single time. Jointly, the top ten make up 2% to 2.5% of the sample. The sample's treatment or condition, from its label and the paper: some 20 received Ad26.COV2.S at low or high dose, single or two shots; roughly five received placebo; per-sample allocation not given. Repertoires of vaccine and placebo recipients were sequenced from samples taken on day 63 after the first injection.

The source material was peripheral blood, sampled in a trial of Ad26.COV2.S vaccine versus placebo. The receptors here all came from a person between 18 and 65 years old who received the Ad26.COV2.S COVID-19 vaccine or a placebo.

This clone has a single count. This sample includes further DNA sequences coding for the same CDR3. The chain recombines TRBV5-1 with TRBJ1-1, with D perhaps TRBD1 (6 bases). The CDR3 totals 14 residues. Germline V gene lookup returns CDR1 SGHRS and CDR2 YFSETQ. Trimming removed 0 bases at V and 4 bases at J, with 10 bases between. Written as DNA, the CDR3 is TGCGCCAGCAGCTTGGACCGAGGGGGCACTGAAGCTTTCTTT. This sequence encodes CASSLDRGGTEAFF.

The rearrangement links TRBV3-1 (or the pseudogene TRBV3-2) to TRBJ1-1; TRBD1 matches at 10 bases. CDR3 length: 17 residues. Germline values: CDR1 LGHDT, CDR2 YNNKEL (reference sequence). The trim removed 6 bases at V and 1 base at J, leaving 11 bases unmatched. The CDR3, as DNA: TGTGCCAGCAGTTACGGGACAGGGGAAACTAAGAACACTGAAGCTTTCTTT. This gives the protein CASSYGTGETKNTEAFF.

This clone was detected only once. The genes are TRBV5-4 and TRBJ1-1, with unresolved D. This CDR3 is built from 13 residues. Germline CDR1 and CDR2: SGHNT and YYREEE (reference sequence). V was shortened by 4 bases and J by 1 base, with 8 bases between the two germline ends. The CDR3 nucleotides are TGTGCCAGCAGCCCAATATCGAACACTGAAGCTTTCTTT. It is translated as CASSPISNTEAFF.

CDR3 amino acids: CSVTGTGAKNIQYF. Written as DNA, the CDR3 is TGCAGCGTTACCGGGACAGGGGCCAAAAACATTCAGTACTTC. V is TRBV29-1 and J is TRBJ2-4, with TRBD1 matching over 9 bases. The J segment lost 1 base and the V segment lost 5 bases, leaving 3 bases of the junction unmatched. The CDR3 is 14 amino acids. From germline, CDR1 is SQVTM and CDR2 ANQGSEA.

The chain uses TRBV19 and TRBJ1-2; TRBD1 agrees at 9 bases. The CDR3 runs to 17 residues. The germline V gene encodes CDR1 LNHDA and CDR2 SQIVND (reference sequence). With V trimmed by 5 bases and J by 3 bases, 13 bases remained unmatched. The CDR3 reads CASSFGTGRRMDYGYTF. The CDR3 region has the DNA TGTGCCAGTAGTTTCGGGACAGGGAGAAGAATGGACTATGGCTACACCTTC.

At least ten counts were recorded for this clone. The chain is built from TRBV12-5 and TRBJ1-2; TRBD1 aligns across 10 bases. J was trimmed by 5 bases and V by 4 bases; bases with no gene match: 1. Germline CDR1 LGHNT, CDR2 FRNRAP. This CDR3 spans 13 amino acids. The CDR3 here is CASGWGQGYGYTF. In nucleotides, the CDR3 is TGTGCTAGTGGTTGGGGACAGGGGTATGGCTACACCTTC.

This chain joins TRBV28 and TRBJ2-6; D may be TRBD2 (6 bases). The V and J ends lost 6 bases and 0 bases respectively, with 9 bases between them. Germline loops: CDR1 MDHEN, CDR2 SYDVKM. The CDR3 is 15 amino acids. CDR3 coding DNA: TGTGCCAGCAGCCTCGGGGGCTCTGGGGCCAACGTCCTGACTTTC. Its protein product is CASSLGGSGANVLTF.

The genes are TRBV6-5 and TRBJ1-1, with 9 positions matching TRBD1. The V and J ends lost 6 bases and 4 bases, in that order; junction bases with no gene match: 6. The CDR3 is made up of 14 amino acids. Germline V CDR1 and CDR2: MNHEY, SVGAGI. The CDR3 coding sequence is TGTGCCAGCAGAAACAGGGGGCCTGGCACTGAAGCTTTCTTT. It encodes CASRNRGPGTEAFF.

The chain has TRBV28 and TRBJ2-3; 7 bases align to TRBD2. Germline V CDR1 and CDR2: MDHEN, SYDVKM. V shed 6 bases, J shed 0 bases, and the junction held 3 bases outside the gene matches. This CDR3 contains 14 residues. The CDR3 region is CASRGGYSTDTQYF. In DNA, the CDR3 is TGTGCCAGCAGGGGGGGGTACAGCACAGATACGCAGTATTTT.

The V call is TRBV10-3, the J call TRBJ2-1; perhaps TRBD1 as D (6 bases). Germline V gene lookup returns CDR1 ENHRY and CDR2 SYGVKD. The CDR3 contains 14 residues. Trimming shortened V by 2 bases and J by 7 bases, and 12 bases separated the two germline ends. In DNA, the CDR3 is TGTGCCATCAGTGAGAGACCGACAGGTAATGAGCAGTTCTTC. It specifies CAISERPTGNEQFF.

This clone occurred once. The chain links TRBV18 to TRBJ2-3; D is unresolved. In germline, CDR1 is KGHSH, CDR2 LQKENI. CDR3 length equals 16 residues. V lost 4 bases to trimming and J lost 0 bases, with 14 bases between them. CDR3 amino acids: CASSLADGVSTDTQYF. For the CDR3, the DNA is TGTGCCAGCTCACTCGCCGATGGAGTTAGCACAGATACGCAGTATTTT.

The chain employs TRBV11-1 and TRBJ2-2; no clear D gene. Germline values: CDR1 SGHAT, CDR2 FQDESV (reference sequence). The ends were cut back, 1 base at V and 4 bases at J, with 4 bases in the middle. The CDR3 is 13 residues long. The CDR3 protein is CASSLEPTGELFF. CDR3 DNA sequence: TGTGCCAGCAGCTTAGAACCCACCGGGGAGCTGTTTTTT.

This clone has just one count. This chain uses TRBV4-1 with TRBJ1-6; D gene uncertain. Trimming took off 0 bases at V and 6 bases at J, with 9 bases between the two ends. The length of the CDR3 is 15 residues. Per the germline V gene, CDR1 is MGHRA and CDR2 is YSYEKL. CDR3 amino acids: CASSQDSRSNSPLHF. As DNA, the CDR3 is TGCGCCAGCAGCCAAGATAGTAGGTCTAATTCACCCCTCCACTTT.

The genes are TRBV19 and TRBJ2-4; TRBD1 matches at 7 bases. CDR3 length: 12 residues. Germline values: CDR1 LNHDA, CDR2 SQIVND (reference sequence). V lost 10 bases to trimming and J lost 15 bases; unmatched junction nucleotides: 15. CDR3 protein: CATSIEGARPYF. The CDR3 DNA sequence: TGTGCCACCAGTATAGAGGGGGCTAGACCGTACTTC.

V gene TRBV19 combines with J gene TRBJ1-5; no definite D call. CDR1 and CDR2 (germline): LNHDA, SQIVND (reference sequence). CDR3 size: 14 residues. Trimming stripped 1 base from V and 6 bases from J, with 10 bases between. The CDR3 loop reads CASSIVQPGQPQHF. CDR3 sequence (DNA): TGTGCCAGTAGTATAGTCCAGCCCGGTCAGCCCCAGCATTTT.

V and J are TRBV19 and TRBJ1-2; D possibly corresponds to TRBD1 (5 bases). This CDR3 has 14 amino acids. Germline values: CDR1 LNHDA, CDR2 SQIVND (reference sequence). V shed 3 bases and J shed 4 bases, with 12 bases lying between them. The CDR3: CASSIQGERYGYTF. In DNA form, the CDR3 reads TGTGCCAGTAGTATTCAGGGAGAACGCTATGGCTACACCTTC.

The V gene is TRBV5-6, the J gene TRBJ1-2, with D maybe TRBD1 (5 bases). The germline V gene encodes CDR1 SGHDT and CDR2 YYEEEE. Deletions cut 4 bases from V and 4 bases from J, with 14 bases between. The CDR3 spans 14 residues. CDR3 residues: CASSRRGGIYGYTF. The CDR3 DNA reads TGTGCCAGCAGCAGGAGGGGAGGGATCTATGGCTACACCTTC.

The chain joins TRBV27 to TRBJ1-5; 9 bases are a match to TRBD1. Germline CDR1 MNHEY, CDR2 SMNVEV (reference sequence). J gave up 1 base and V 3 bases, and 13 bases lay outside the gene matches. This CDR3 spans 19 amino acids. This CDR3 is CASSFLSDRGAVSNQPQHF. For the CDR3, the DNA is TGTGCCAGCAGTTTCCTTTCCGACAGGGGGGCAGTAAGCAATCAGCCCCAGCATTTT.